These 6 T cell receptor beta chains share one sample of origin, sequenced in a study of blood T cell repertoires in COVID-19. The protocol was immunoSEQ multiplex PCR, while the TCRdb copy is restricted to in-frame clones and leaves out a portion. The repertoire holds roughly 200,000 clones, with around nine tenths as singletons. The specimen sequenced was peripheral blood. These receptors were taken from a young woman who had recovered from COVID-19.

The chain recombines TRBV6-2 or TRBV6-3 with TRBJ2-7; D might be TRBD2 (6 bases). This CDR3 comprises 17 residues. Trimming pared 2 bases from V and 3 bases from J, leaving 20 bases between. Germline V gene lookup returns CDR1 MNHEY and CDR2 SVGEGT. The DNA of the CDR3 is TGTGCCAGCAGTTACAGCGCGGGACCGCCTAAGGTCTACGAGCAGTACTTC. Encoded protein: CASSYSAGPPKVYEQYF.

The CDR3 reads CASRRQGAHGYTF. The CDR3 coding sequence is TGTGCCAGCAGAAGACAGGGGGCACATGGCTACACCTTC. This chain links TRBV27 with TRBJ1-2, with 10 nucleotides matching TRBD1. The CDR3 spans 13 residues. V lost 6 bases and J lost 6; bases outside the gene matches: 4. Germline CDR1 and CDR2: MNHEY and SMNVEV (reference sequence).

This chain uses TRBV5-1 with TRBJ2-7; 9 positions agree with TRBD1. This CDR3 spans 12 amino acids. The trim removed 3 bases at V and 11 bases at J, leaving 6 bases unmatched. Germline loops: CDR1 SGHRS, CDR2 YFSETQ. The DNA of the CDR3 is TGCGCCAGCAGCTGGACAGGGGAGGAGGAGTACTTC. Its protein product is CASSWTGEEEYF.

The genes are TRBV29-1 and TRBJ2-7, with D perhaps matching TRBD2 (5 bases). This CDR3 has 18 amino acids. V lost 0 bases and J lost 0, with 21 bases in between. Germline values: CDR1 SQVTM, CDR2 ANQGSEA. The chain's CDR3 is CSVEEEVRGSPGSYEQYF. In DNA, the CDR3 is TGCAGCGTTGAAGAGGAGGTGCGAGGAAGTCCCGGCTCCTACGAGCAGTACTTC.

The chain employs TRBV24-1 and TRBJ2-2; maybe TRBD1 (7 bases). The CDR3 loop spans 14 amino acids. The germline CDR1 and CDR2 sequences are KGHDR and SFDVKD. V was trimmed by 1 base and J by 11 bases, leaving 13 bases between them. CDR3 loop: CATSDFSRGAELFF. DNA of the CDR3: TGTGCCACCAGTGATTTTAGCAGGGGGGCCGAGCTGTTTTTT.

CDR3 loop: CASTPARGGGGGRYGYTF. The CDR3 nucleotides are TGTGCCAGCACCCCCGCGAGAGGGGGCGGCGGCGGGCGGTATGGCTACACCTTC. V gene TRBV9 combines with J gene TRBJ1-2; 7 bases are a match to TRBD1. Germline V lookup: CDR1 SGDLS, CDR2 YYNGEE. The V and J ends lost 6 bases and 5 bases, in that order; junction bases with no gene match: 22. This CDR3 is built from 18 residues.